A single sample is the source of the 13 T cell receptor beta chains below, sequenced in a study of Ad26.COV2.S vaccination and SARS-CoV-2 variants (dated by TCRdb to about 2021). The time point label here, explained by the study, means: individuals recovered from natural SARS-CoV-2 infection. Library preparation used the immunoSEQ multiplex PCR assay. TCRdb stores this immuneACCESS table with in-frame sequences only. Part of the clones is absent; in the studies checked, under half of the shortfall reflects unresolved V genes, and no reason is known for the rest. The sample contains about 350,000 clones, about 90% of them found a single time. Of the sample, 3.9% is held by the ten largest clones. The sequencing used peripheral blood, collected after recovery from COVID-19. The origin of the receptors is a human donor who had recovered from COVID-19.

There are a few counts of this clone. Here the CDR3 reads CASSLLGGNAGELFF. In nucleotides, the CDR3 is TGTGCCAGCAGCCTCCTCGGGGGTAACGCCGGGGAGCTGTTTTTT. This chain uses TRBV7-8 with TRBJ2-2; D may be TRBD2 (6 bases). CDR3 size: 15 residues. The V end was cut by 5 bases, the J end by 6 bases, with 16 bases between. Per the germline V gene, CDR1 is SGHVS and CDR2 is FQNEAQ.

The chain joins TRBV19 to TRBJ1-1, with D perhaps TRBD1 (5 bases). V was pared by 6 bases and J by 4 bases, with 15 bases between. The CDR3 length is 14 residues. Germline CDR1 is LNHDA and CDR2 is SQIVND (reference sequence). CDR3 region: CASSQIQGFTEAFF. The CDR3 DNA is TGTGCCAGTAGCCAAATTCAGGGATTCACTGAAGCTTTCTTT.

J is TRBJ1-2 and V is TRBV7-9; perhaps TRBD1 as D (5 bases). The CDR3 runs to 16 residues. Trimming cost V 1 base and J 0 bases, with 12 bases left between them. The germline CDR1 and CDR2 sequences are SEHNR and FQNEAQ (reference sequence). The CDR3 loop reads CASSLGGSVANYGYTF. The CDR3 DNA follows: TGTGCCAGCAGCTTAGGGGGCAGTGTCGCTAACTATGGCTACACCTTC.

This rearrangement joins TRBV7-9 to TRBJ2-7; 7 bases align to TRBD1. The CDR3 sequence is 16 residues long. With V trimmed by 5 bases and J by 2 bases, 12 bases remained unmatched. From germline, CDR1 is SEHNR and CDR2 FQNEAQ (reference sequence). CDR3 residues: CASSNFTGANTYEQYF. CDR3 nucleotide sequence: TGTGCCAGCAGCAATTTCACAGGGGCCAATACCTACGAGCAGTACTTC.

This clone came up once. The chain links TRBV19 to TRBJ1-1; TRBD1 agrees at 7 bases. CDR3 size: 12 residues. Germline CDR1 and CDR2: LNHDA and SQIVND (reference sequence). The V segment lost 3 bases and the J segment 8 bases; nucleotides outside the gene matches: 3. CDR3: CASSIEGAEAFF. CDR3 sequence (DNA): TGTGCCAGTAGTATCGAGGGGGCGGAAGCTTTCTTT.

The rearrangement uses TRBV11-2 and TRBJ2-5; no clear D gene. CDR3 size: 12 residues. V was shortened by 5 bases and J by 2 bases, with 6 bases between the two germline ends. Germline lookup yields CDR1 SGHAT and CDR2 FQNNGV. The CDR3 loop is CASSLRQETQYF. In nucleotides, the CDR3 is TGTGCCAGCAGCCTCCGGCAAGAGACCCAGTACTTC.

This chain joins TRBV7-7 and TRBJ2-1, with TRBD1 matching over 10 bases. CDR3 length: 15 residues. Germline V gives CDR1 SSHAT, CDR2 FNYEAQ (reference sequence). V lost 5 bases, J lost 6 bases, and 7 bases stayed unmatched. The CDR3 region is CASSPPGQGSNEQFF. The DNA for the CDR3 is TGTGCCAGCAGCCCGCCGGGACAGGGGTCCAATGAGCAGTTCTTC.

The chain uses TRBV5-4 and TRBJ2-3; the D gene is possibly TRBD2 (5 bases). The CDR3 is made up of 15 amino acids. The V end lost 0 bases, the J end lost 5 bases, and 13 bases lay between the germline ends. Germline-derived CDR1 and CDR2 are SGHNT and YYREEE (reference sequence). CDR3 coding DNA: TGTGCCAGCAGCTTGGGATCGGGAAAGGGAGATACGCAGTATTTT. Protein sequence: CASSLGSGKGDTQYF.

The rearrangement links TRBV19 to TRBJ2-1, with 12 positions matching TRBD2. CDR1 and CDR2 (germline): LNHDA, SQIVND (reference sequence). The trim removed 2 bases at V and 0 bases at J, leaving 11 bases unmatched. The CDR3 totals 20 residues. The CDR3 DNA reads TGTGCCAGTAGTATAACACTAGCGGGGGGCCTTTCGAGCTCCTACAATGAGCAGTTCTTC. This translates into CASSITLAGGLSSSYNEQFF.

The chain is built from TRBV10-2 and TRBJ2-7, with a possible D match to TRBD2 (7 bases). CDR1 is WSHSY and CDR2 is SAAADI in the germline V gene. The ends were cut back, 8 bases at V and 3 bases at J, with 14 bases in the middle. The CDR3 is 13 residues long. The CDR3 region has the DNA TGCGCCAGCGGGAGGGGGGGGATCTACGAGCAGTACTTC. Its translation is CASGRGGIYEQYF.

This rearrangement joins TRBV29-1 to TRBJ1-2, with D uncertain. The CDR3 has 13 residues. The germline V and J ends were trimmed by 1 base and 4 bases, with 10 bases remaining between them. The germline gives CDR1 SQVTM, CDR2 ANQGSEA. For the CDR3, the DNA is TGCAGCGTTGAAGTTGCGCGGGGCTATGGCTACACCTTC. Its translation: CSVEVARGYGYTF.

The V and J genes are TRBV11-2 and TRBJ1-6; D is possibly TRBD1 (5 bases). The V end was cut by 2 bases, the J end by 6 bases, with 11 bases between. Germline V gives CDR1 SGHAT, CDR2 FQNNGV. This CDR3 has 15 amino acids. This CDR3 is CASSLTGLVNSPLHF. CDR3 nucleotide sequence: TGTGCCAGCAGCTTAACGGGGCTGGTTAATTCACCCCTCCACTTT.

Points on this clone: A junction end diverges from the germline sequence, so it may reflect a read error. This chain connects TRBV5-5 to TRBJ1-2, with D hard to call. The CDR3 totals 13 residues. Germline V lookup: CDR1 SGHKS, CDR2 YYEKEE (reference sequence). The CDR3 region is CASSLDTHYGYTF. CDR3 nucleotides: TGTGCCAGCAGCTTGGACACCCACTACGGCTACACCTTC. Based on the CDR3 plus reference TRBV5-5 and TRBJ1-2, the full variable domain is DAGVTQSPTHLIKTRGQQVTLRCSPISGHKSVSWYQQVLGQGPQFIFQYYEKEERGRGNFPDRFSARQFPNYSSELNVNALLLGDSALYLCASSLDTHYGYTFGSGTRLTVV.